A single sample is the source of the 20 T cell receptor beta chains below, sequenced in a study of blood T cell repertoires in COVID-19. Assay used: immunoSEQ multiplex PCR; TCRdb lists only in-frame clones, some missing. The sample has about 210,000 clones; 82% are singletons. Sequencing was performed on peripheral blood. These receptors were obtained from a woman aged 55-69 years with COVID-19, enrolled during active disease.

This clone has just one count. The chain is built from TRBV5-4 and TRBJ2-5; no clear D gene. Per germline, CDR1 SGHNT and CDR2 YYREEE (reference sequence). This CDR3 region has 13 residues. V was clipped by 4 bases and J by 5 bases, with 12 bases between them. CDR3 nucleotides: TGTGCCAGCAGCAAATCGGCGGCGGAGACCCAGTACTTC. It codes for CASSKSAAETQYF. The full variable domain, rest sourced from reference TRBV5-4 and TRBJ2-5, is ETGVTQSPTHLIKTRGQQVTLRCSSQSGHNTVSWYQQALGQGPQFIFQYYREEENGRGNFPPRFSGLQFPNYSSELNVNALELDDSALYLCASSKSAAETQYFGPGTRLLVL.

The V call is TRBV28, the J call TRBJ2-1; TRBD2 might be the D (5 bases). Trimming removed 5 bases at V and 3 bases at J, with 23 bases between. From germline, CDR1 is MDHEN and CDR2 SYDVKM. The CDR3 has 18 residues. CDR3 region: CASSPNPTSFEGYNEQFF. CDR3 sequence (DNA): TGTGCCAGCAGTCCCAACCCCACTAGTTTTGAGGGCTACAATGAGCAGTTCTTC.

The gene calls are TRBV27 and TRBJ2-1; 9 bases fit TRBD1. Germline CDR1 MNHEY, CDR2 SMNVEV (reference sequence). This CDR3 has 14 residues. Trimming at V came to 6 bases and at J to 8 bases, leaving 8 bases not matched to a gene. As DNA, the CDR3 is TGTGCCAGCAGACGTGAACAGGGGGCCGATGAGCAGTTCTTC. The encoded protein is CASRREQGADEQFF.

This chain links TRBV19 with TRBJ2-1; 9 bases map to TRBD2. J lost 4 bases, V lost 6 bases, and 7 bases had no gene match. The CDR3 is 15 residues long. Germline assignment: CDR1 LNHDA and CDR2 SQIVND (reference sequence). The CDR3 loop reads CASSPTSGLYNEQFF. The CDR3 DNA is TGTGCCAGTAGCCCGACTAGCGGACTGTACAATGAGCAGTTCTTC.

V gene TRBV6-1 combines with J gene TRBJ2-7; 7 bases fit TRBD2. The germline CDR1 and CDR2 sequences are MNHNS and SASEGT. The CDR3 loop spans 14 amino acids. V lost 0 bases and J lost 3; bases outside the gene matches: 2. Here the CDR3 reads CASSEAGLVYEQYF. CDR3 bases: TGTGCCAGCAGTGAAGCAGGACTAGTCTACGAGCAGTACTTC.

CDR3 DNA sequence: TGTGCCAGCAGCATTAGACAGGGGGCAGGTGAGCAGTTCTTC. Its protein product is CASSIRQGAGEQFF. V usage is TRBV11-3 and J usage is TRBJ2-1; TRBD1 agrees at 10 bases. With 5 bases clipped from V and 9 bases from J, the junction kept 7 bases outside the gene matches. The CDR3 consists of 14 residues. Per the germline V gene, CDR1 is SGHNT and CDR2 is YENEEA.

CDR3 amino acids: CASSLLAGVQDEQFF. For the CDR3, the DNA is TGTGCCAGCAGCCTACTAGCGGGGGTTCAGGATGAGCAGTTCTTC. The chain uses TRBV9 and TRBJ2-1; 11 bases fit TRBD2. In germline, CDR1 is SGDLS, CDR2 YYNGEE. Trimming cost V 4 bases and J 8 bases; bases outside gene matches: 8. CDR3 size: 15 residues.

The chain employs TRBV18 and TRBJ1-5, with 7 bases fitting TRBD1. Germline-derived CDR1 and CDR2 are KGHSH and LQKENI. This CDR3 region has 15 residues. V lost 3 bases, J lost 4 bases, and 6 bases stayed unmatched. CDR3 coding DNA: TGTGCCAGCTCACCGTTAGAGGGGGCTAATCAGCCCCAGCATTTT. Its protein is CASSPLEGANQPQHF.

V gene TRBV7-8 combines with J gene TRBJ2-7; D not certain. V was trimmed by 5 bases and J by 3 bases, leaving 14 bases between them. The CDR3 runs 14 residues. Germline CDR1 SGHVS, CDR2 FQNEAQ. The CDR3, as DNA: TGTGCCAGCAGCCGAGCAGCGCTCGGCTACGAGCAGTACTTC. This gives the protein CASSRAALGYEQYF.

The genes are TRBV27 and TRBJ1-1; D possibly corresponds to TRBD1 (6 bases). The CDR3 length is 11 residues. Trimming shortened V by 8 bases and J by 7 bases, and 11 bases separated the two germline ends. CDR1 and CDR2 (germline): MNHEY, SMNVEV (reference sequence). CDR3 in DNA: TGTGCCAGCCTTAGGGGGGGTGAAGCTTTCTTT. This codes for CASLRGGEAFF.

The chain has TRBV9 and TRBJ2-7; 7 nucleotides line up with TRBD1. Germline V lookup: CDR1 SGDLS, CDR2 YYNGEE. The trim removed 0 bases at V and 8 bases at J, leaving 11 bases unmatched. The CDR3 totals 15 residues. Here the CDR3 reads CASSVAGTELVQQYF. CDR3 in DNA: TGTGCCAGCAGCGTAGCCGGGACAGAGCTCGTGCAGCAGTACTTC.

This clone was detected only a few times. The chain has TRBV4-3 and TRBJ2-1; 11 nucleotides match TRBD1. V lost 6 bases to trimming and J lost 1 base; unmatched junction nucleotides: 17. CDR3 length equals 20 residues. CDR1 LGHNA and CDR2 YSLEER come from the germline V gene. CDR3: CASRREGQGVRLGSYNEQFF. CDR3 DNA sequence: TGCGCCAGCAGACGCGAGGGACAGGGGGTGAGGTTAGGATCCTACAATGAGCAGTTCTTC.

This clone was observed a few times. The chain links TRBV5-6 to TRBJ1-2; the match to TRBD1 covers 7 bases. V was pared by 7 bases and J by 3 bases, with 6 bases of the junction left unmatched. Per germline, CDR1 SGHDT and CDR2 YYEEEE. The CDR3 is 13 residues long. CDR3 bases: TGTGCCAGCGAATCCACAGGGGACTATGGCTACACCTTC. Amino acid sequence: CASESTGDYGYTF.

The chain uses TRBV30 and TRBJ1-4; D possibly corresponds to TRBD1 (6 bases). CDR1 GTSNPN and CDR2 SVGIG come from the germline V gene (reference sequence). The germline V and J ends were trimmed by 2 bases and 12 bases, with 13 bases remaining between them. This CDR3 is built from 12 residues. CDR3 region: CAWSSHRVQLFF. In DNA form, the CDR3 reads TGTGCCTGGAGTTCACACAGGGTGCAACTGTTTTTT.

The chain is built from TRBV7-2 and TRBJ2-7, with 8 bases identical to TRBD1. From germline, CDR1 is SGHTA and CDR2 FQGNSA. The junction had 13 bases not matched to a gene; V was cut back by 5 bases and J by 7 bases. The length of the CDR3 is 15 residues. The CDR3 DNA follows: TGTGCCAGCAGCCCCGACCGAGGACAGGGTAGGGAGCAGTACTTC. Its protein product is CASSPDRGQGREQYF.

The rearrangement links TRBV19 to TRBJ1-2; D unclear. The V end was cut by 5 bases, the J end by 8 bases, with 12 bases between. The CDR3 totals 12 residues. Per germline, CDR1 LNHDA and CDR2 SQIVND (reference sequence). As DNA, the CDR3 is TGTGCCAGTAGTGAAAACAGCGGGGGCTACACCTTC. It yields the protein CASSENSGGYTF.

V is TRBV14 and J is TRBJ2-2; a possible D gene is TRBD1 (5 bases). The germline V gene encodes CDR1 SGHDN and CDR2 FVKESK. The CDR3 covers 16 residues. With 4 bases removed from V and 3 bases from J, the gap between germline ends came to 15 bases. DNA for the CDR3: TGTGCCAGCAGCCTAAAAGTAGGGGTTCACACCGGGGAGCTGTTTTTT. It specifies CASSLKVGVHTGELFF.

The chain is built from TRBV7-2 and TRBJ2-2, with D possibly matching TRBD1 (5 bases). The germline V gene encodes CDR1 SGHTA and CDR2 FQGNSA. V lost 2 bases, J lost 5 bases, and 18 bases lay in between. CDR3 length: 17 amino acids. DNA for the CDR3: TGTGCCAGCAGCTTACGGACGGCCCGAACAGGTACCGGGGAGCTGTTTTTT. This translates into CASSLRTARTGTGELFF.

This sequence joins TRBV15 and TRBJ1-5; the match to TRBD1 covers 7 bases. This CDR3 spans 13 amino acids. V lost 9 bases to trimming and J lost 4 bases; unmatched junction nucleotides: 6. The germline V gene encodes CDR1 LNHNV and CDR2 YYDKDF (reference sequence). The chain's CDR3 is CATRDRVNQPQHF. The CDR3 nucleotides are TGTGCCACGAGAGACAGGGTAAATCAGCCCCAGCATTTT. The complete variable domain, with remaining parts taken from reference TRBV15 and TRBJ1-5, reads DAMVIQNPRYQVTQFGKPVTLSCSQTLNHNVMYWYQQKSSQAPKLLFHYYDKDFNNEADTPDNFQSRRPNTSFCFLDIRSPGLGDTAMYLCATRDRVNQPQHFGDGTRLSIL.

This clone has ten or more counts. The CDR3 DNA reads as TGTGCCAGCAGCCCGGAGAGGCAAGAGACCCAGTACTTC. This encodes CASSPERQETQYF. This chain uses TRBV7-3 with TRBJ2-5; D is ambiguous. The length of the CDR3 is 13 residues. CDR1 SGHTA and CDR2 FQGTGA come from the germline V gene. Deletions cut 5 bases from V and 2 bases from J, with 9 bases between.